This TCR beta chain emerged from a study of OX40 agonist ivuxolimab in advanced cancers. Study details: Aged about 20 to 80 with a mean of roughly 63 years, they were more than 80% male. Whole-study results and caveats: Certain nonresponders likewise exhibited a low normalized T-cell clonal expansion. Circulating CD4+ and CD8+ T cells showed clonal expansion by week 6 at 0.1 to 3.0 mg/kg.

TCRdb's copy holds only in-frame clones and misses some; the assay was immunoSEQ multiplex PCR. The profile shows about 45,000 clones, 84% of them singletons. At cycle 4 day 1, cycle 7 day 1, and baseline, blood was sampled. As concerns this clone: What it binds is unknown.

V trimming: 3 bases; J trimming: 0 bases; junction bases outside the gene matches: 5. CDR3 length: 15 residues. Germline V gene lookup returns CDR1 MNHNY and CDR2 SVGAGI (reference sequence). The chain couples TRBV6-6 to TRBJ2-7; 7 bases line up with TRBD2. This specimen was CD4+ or CD8+ T cells sorted from blood, taken in a trial of the OX40 agonist ivuxolimab. This receptor was identified in an adult with an advanced solid tumor such as melanoma, head and neck, liver or kidney cancer. This CDR3 is CASSYDGEGSYEQYF. For the CDR3, the DNA is TGTGCCAGCAGTTATGACGGGGAGGGCTCCTACGAGCAGTACTTC.